The 30 T cell receptor beta chains reported below all come from one sample, sequenced in a study of blood T cell repertoires in COVID-19. TCRdb's copy holds only in-frame clones and misses some; the assay was immunoSEQ multiplex PCR. The profile shows 150,000 to 200,000 clones, approximately 81% of them singletons. What was sequenced was peripheral blood. All receptors derive from a human donor with acute or convalescent COVID-19. The donor label of this sample is uncertain.

This clone is termed medium-sized (0.01 to 0.1%). The chain combines TRBV27 with TRBJ2-1; 10 nucleotides align to TRBD2. The germline V gene has CDR1 MNHEY and CDR2 SMNVEV (reference sequence). Unmatched junction bases numbered 4, after V lost 5 bases and J lost 3 bases. The CDR3 is 15 amino acids. The CDR3, as DNA: TGTGCCAGCAGTCCGAGGACTAGCGGCTACAATGAGCAGTTCTTC. This encodes CASSPRTSGYNEQFF.

The CDR3 region is CASSSGQGYYGYTF. DNA for the CDR3: TGTGCCAGCAGCTCCGGACAGGGTTACTATGGCTACACCTTC. The chain combines TRBV11-1 with TRBJ1-2; TRBD1 matches 8 bases. V dropped 4 bases and J dropped 3; count of bases not matched to a gene: 4. There are 14 residues in the CDR3. The V gene's germline CDR1 is SGHAT and CDR2 FQDESV (reference sequence). The variable domain in full, completed from reference TRBV11-1 and TRBJ1-2, reads EAEVAQSPRYKITEKSQAVAFWCDPISGHATLYWYRQILGQGPELLVQFQDESVVDDSQLPKDRFSAERLKGVDSTLKIQPAELGDSAMYLCASSSGQGYYGYTFGSGTRLTVV.

The V call is TRBV7-3, the J call TRBJ2-2; 7 positions agree with TRBD2. CDR3 length equals 17 residues. With V trimmed by 4 bases and J by 4 bases, 12 bases remained unmatched. CDR1 is SGHTA, CDR2 FQGTGA, per germline. CDR3 sequence: CASSSALGGSGTGELFF. DNA for the CDR3: TGTGCCAGCAGCTCAGCCCTGGGAGGGTCGGGCACCGGGGAGCTGTTTTTT. Supplemented by reference TRBV7-3 and TRBJ2-2, the full variable domain reads GAGVSQTPSNKVTEKGKYVELRCDPISGHTALYWYRQSLGQGPEFLIYFQGTGAADDSGLPNDRFFAVRPEGSVSTLKIQRTERGDSAVYLCASSSALGGSGTGELFFGEGSRLTVL.

The rearrangement uses TRBV6-5 and TRBJ2-2; D possibly corresponds to TRBD1 (6 bases). CDR1 is MNHEY and CDR2 is SVGAGI in the germline V gene. The V and J ends lost 2 bases and 0 bases respectively, with 10 bases between them. This CDR3 is built from 16 residues. The chain's CDR3 is CASSYPDRTNTGELFF. DNA for the CDR3: TGTGCCAGCAGTTACCCCGACAGGACGAACACCGGGGAGCTGTTTTTT.

V and J are TRBV28 and TRBJ2-3; D gene uncertain. This CDR3 spans 15 amino acids. CDR1 and CDR2 from the germline V gene are MDHEN and SYDVKM. Trimming removed 5 bases from V and 3 bases from J, with 15 bases in between. The DNA for the CDR3 is TGTGCCAGCAGTCCCCTCCGGGTCGTGACAGATACGCAGTATTTT. Protein product: CASSPLRVVTDTQYF.

V is TRBV7-2 and J is TRBJ1-1, with 8 bases fitting TRBD1. This CDR3 contains 16 residues. The V gene's germline CDR1 is SGHTA and CDR2 FQGNSA. Trimming took 2 bases from V and 4 from J; bases not matched to a gene: 9. The CDR3 DNA is TGTGCCAGCAGCTTAAGGTGGGCAGGGGGCGGCACTGAAGCTTTCTTT. It yields the protein CASSLRWAGGGTEAFF.

The chain recombines TRBV28 with TRBJ1-1; D call uncertain. V was pared by 6 bases and J by 0 bases, with 5 bases between. The germline CDR1 and CDR2 sequences are MDHEN and SYDVKM. The CDR3 extends over 12 amino acids. The CDR3: CASRLLNTEAFF. The CDR3, as DNA: TGTGCCAGCAGACTCCTGAACACTGAAGCTTTCTTT.

The chain combines TRBV9 with TRBJ1-3, with 11 nucleotides matching TRBD1. From germline, CDR1 is SGDLS and CDR2 YYNGEE. With V trimmed by 0 bases and J by 1 base, 6 bases remained unmatched. This CDR3 has 18 residues. This CDR3 is CASSVDLGTGGSGNTIYF. The CDR3 nucleotides read TGTGCCAGCAGCGTAGATCTCGGGACAGGGGGTTCTGGAAACACCATATATTTT. Using reference TRBV9 and TRBJ1-3 for the parts outside the CDR3, the full variable domain is DSGVTQTPKHLITATGQRVTLRCSPRSGDLSVYWYQQSLDQGLQFLIQYYNGEERAKGNILERFSAQQFPDLHSELNLSSLELGDSALYFCASSVDLGTGGSGNTIYFGEGSWLTVV.

The rearrangement joins TRBV5-5 to TRBJ2-2, with TRBD1 matching 7 bases. J gave up 9 bases and V 2 bases, and 10 bases lay outside the gene matches. Germline V gene sequence: CDR1 SGHKS, CDR2 YYEKEE (reference sequence). The CDR3 is 15 amino acids. CDR3 protein: CASSLRTGRDWELFF. CDR3 nucleotide sequence: TGTGCCAGCAGCTTACGGACAGGCCGAGATTGGGAGCTGTTTTTT.

The rearrangement joins TRBV6-6 to TRBJ1-2; no definite D call. V was shortened by 0 bases and J by 4 bases, with 12 bases between the two germline ends. Germline V gene sequence: CDR1 MNHNY, CDR2 SVGAGI (reference sequence). The CDR3 length is 15 residues. The CDR3 sequence: CASSYSGSYSYGYTF. As DNA, the CDR3 is TGTGCCAGCAGTTACTCCGGCAGTTACAGCTATGGCTACACCTTC.

The chain couples TRBV5-8 to TRBJ1-1; 7 bases match TRBD1. Per the germline V gene, CDR1 is SGHTS and CDR2 is YDEGEE. With V trimmed by 4 bases and J by 0 bases, 9 bases remained unmatched. The CDR3 runs to 16 residues. The CDR3 coding sequence is TGTGCCAGCAGCCTACGACAGGGTGGTCTGAACACTGAAGCTTTCTTT. This codes for CASSLRQGGLNTEAFF.

This chain connects TRBV7-2 to TRBJ1-5, with TRBD1 matching over 9 bases. The CDR3 is made up of 19 amino acids. Germline CDR1 and CDR2: SGHTA and FQGNSA. V lost 1 base and J lost 5; bases outside the gene matches: 15. The CDR3 nucleotides are TGTGCCAGCAGCTTAGTAGGCCGCACCGGGACAGGGCGGTATCAGCCCCAGCATTTT. Translated: CASSLVGRTGTGRYQPQHF.

The chain recombines TRBV7-3 with TRBJ1-1; 10 bases agree with TRBD1. Germline assignment: CDR1 SGHTA and CDR2 FQGTGA. The junction had 9 bases not matched to a gene; V was cut back by 2 bases and J by 6 bases. The CDR3 runs to 16 residues. The CDR3 region is CASSLFYRDRGAEAFF. The CDR3 DNA reads as TGTGCCAGCAGCTTATTTTACCGGGACAGGGGCGCTGAAGCTTTCTTT.

This chain uses TRBV27 with TRBJ2-5, with D perhaps TRBD2 (6 bases). Germline V gene lookup returns CDR1 MNHEY and CDR2 SMNVEV (reference sequence). The CDR3 consists of 16 residues. The ends were cut back, 5 bases at V and 10 bases at J, with 26 bases in the middle. The chain's CDR3 is CASSPSDTGRLGGQYF. DNA of the CDR3: TGTGCCAGCAGTCCATCGGACACCGGCCGTCTCGGGGGCCAGTACTTC.

The V gene is TRBV11-2, the J gene TRBJ2-7; 7 bases match TRBD1. With V trimmed by 8 bases and J by 3 bases, 7 bases remained unmatched. Germline V gives CDR1 SGHAT, CDR2 FQNNGV. CDR3 size: 13 residues. In DNA, the CDR3 is TGTGCCAGCGGGAAGGGACAGATCTACGAGCAGTACTTC. Its translation is CASGKGQIYEQYF.

The genes are TRBV2 and TRBJ2-5; 10 positions agree with TRBD1. The V gene's germline CDR1 is SNHLY and CDR2 FYNNEI. V lost 5 bases to trimming and J lost 5 bases; unmatched junction nucleotides: 5. This CDR3 is built from 14 residues. CDR3 loop: CASSTDRGRETQYF. CDR3 DNA: TGTGCCAGCAGTACGGACAGGGGGAGGGAGACCCAGTACTTC.

This chain's CDR3 is CASLQGADTQYF. CDR3 coding DNA: TGTGCCAGCCTACAAGGGGCGGATACGCAGTATTTT. The chain carries TRBV7-9 and TRBJ2-3; possible D gene TRBD1, 5 bases. The germline gives CDR1 SEHNR, CDR2 FQNEAQ (reference sequence). Trimming stripped 8 bases from V and 6 bases from J, with 12 bases between. This CDR3 region has 12 residues.

The CDR3 protein is CAWIETDYGYTF. The CDR3 region has the DNA TGTGCCTGGATCGAGACAGACTATGGCTACACCTTC. This chain joins TRBV30 and TRBJ1-2, with D possibly being TRBD1 (5 bases). There are 12 residues in the CDR3. Germline CDR1 is GTSNPN and CDR2 is SVGIG (reference sequence). The V and J ends lost 4 bases and 3 bases respectively, with 9 bases between them.

V usage is TRBV20-1 and J usage is TRBJ1-1, with 8 bases aligning to TRBD1. V lost 3 bases to trimming and J lost 1 base; unmatched junction nucleotides: 10. The germline V gene encodes CDR1 DFQATT and CDR2 SNEGSKA (reference sequence). The CDR3 covers 16 residues. The CDR3 is CSASHSGGRWNTEAFF. CDR3 in DNA: TGCAGTGCTAGTCATTCAGGGGGCCGATGGAACACTGAAGCTTTCTTT.

The chain has TRBV5-4 and TRBJ2-1; TRBD1 might be the D (6 bases). The V gene's germline CDR1 is SGHNT and CDR2 YYREEE (reference sequence). The CDR3 totals 13 residues. Trimming took off 5 bases at V and 9 bases at J, with 15 bases between the two ends. The CDR3 DNA reads as TGTGCCAGCAGTTCAACAGGGTGGGGTGAGCAGTTCTTC. Protein: CASSSTGWGEQFF.

This sequence joins TRBV24-1 and TRBJ2-1, with D possibly TRBD1 on 5 matching bases. The germline V gene has CDR1 KGHDR and CDR2 SFDVKD. V lost 3 bases, J lost 7 bases, and 18 bases lay in between. This CDR3 is 16 amino acids long. The CDR3 reads CATSDAKPGKLNEQFF. The CDR3 bases are TGTGCCACCAGTGATGCAAAGCCAGGGAAGTTAAATGAGCAGTTCTTC.

V is TRBV5-4 and J is TRBJ2-2, with 10 positions matching TRBD2. V trimming: 1 base; J trimming: 4 bases; junction bases outside the gene matches: 7. CDR3 length: 17 amino acids. CDR1 SGHNT and CDR2 YYREEE come from the germline V gene (reference sequence). For the CDR3, the DNA is TGTGCCAGCAGCTTGAAGTCTAGCGGGGGCCTCACCGGGGAGCTGTTTTTT. This encodes CASSLKSSGGLTGELFF.

This clone was seen a few times. The J gene is TRBJ1-5, the V gene TRBV6-5; 7 nucleotides match TRBD1. The CDR3 runs to 15 residues. The germline V gene encodes CDR1 MNHEY and CDR2 SVGAGI. Losses at the gene ends were 6 bases for V and 4 bases for J; bases not matched to a gene: 9. The CDR3 is CASSDGTAGNQPQHF. The DNA of the CDR3 is TGTGCCAGCAGCGACGGGACAGCAGGAAATCAGCCCCAGCATTTT.

V and J are TRBV6-5 and TRBJ1-1, with D tentatively TRBD1 (5 bases). In germline, CDR1 is MNHEY, CDR2 SVGAGI. This CDR3 is built from 12 residues. The V and J ends lost 6 bases and 5 bases respectively, with 10 bases between them. The CDR3 region is CASRRRGTEAFF. The CDR3 nucleotides read TGTGCCAGCAGAAGGAGGGGAACTGAAGCTTTCTTT.

V usage is TRBV27 and J usage is TRBJ2-7; 7 bases align to TRBD1. J was trimmed by 9 bases and V by 6 bases; bases with no gene match: 11. Germline CDR1 MNHEY, CDR2 SMNVEV (reference sequence). The CDR3 runs to 13 residues. In DNA, the CDR3 is TGTGCCAGCAGGCCGGACAGGTACAGAACGCAGTACTTC. Translated, it gives CASRPDRYRTQYF.

This clone was counted once. The CDR3 DNA follows: TGTGCCAGCAGCTTAGACCCGCTAAGCATTCAGTACTTC. It translates to CASSLDPLSIQYF. The rearrangement links TRBV11-2 to TRBJ2-4; D unresolved. Germline CDR1 and CDR2: SGHAT and FQNNGV. V lost 0 bases and J 9 bases, leaving 9 bases between the germline ends. The CDR3 is made up of 13 amino acids.

The chain is built from TRBV4-1 and TRBJ1-1; no firm D call. V was shortened by 4 bases and J by 1 base, with 10 bases between the two germline ends. Germline CDR1 reads MGHRA; CDR2 reads YSYEKL. This CDR3 is built from 14 residues. The CDR3 spells CASSRGLGNTEAFF. The CDR3 DNA reads TGCGCCAGCAGCCGCGGCCTAGGGAACACTGAAGCTTTCTTT.

The DNA for the CDR3 is TGTGCCAGCAGCAAAAAGGGACCGGGACAACGGAACACTGAAGCTTTCTTT. Its translation: CASSKKGPGQRNTEAFF. The chain recombines TRBV21-1 with TRBJ1-1; the table's D gene call, TRBD1, was not cross checked with the DNA. TRBV21-1 is tagged as a pseudogene. The length of the CDR3 is 17 residues.

The chain is built from TRBV4-2 and TRBJ1-6, with 9 bases aligning to TRBD1. Germline CDR1 reads LGHNA; CDR2 reads YNFKEQ. CDR3 length: 16 residues. V gave up 0 bases and J gave up 14 bases; unmatched junction bases: 11. The DNA for the CDR3 is TGTGCCAGCAGCCAAGAGACTCTGGACAGGGGCATGACCCTCCACTTT. This translates into CASSQETLDRGMTLHF.

This chain connects TRBV5-1 to TRBJ2-1; 12 bases are a match to TRBD2. After removal of 0 bases from V and 4 bases from J, the junction contained 5 bases not matched to a gene. Germline V gene sequence: CDR1 SGHRS, CDR2 YFSETQ. The CDR3 contains 17 residues. The CDR3 protein is CASSLVSSGGVYNEQFF. Written as DNA, the CDR3 is TGCGCCAGCAGCTTGGTATCTAGCGGGGGGGTATACAATGAGCAGTTCTTC.